This entry lists 25 T cell receptor beta chains sequenced from one sample in a study of T cell responses to AZD1222 COVID-19 vaccine. The protocol was immunoSEQ multiplex PCR, while the TCRdb copy is restricted to in-frame clones and leaves out a portion. The sample has 150,000 to 200,000 clones, just over 90% seen once; the top ten hold 1% to 1.5%. The specimen was peripheral blood, collected 28 days after the second AZD1222 dose. The receptors shown here come from an adult who received the AZD1222 COVID-19 vaccine.

The CDR3 DNA is TGCGCCAGCAGCTTGGAAGGCCAGGCAAACTATGGCTACACCTTC. Its translation is CASSLEGQANYGYTF. The genes are TRBV5-1 and TRBJ1-2; no definite D call. Looked up from germline, CDR1 is SGHRS and CDR2 is YFSETQ. Trimming pared 0 bases from V and 2 bases from J, leaving 11 bases between. This CDR3 has 15 amino acids.

This chain uses TRBV3-1 (or the pseudogene TRBV3-2) with TRBJ2-2; 11 bases are a match to TRBD2. The J segment lost 4 bases and the V segment lost 4 bases, leaving 8 bases of the junction unmatched. Germline-derived CDR1 and CDR2 are LGHDT and YNNKEL (reference sequence). There are 17 residues in the CDR3. The CDR3 sequence: CASSPGLAGGPTGELFF. The DNA for the CDR3 is TGTGCCAGCAGCCCAGGGTTAGCGGGGGGGCCCACCGGGGAGCTGTTTTTT.

V usage is TRBV11-3 and J usage is TRBJ2-4, with 9 bases fitting TRBD1. V lost 5 bases and J lost 1; bases outside the gene matches: 6. In germline, CDR1 is SGHNT, CDR2 YENEEA. CDR3 length: 16 amino acids. The DNA for the CDR3 is TGTGCCAGCAGCACCGGACAGGGGTTGGCCAAAAACATTCAGTACTTC. Translating it yields CASSTGQGLAKNIQYF.

This chain links TRBV6-6 with TRBJ2-1; no reliable D call. The CDR3 extends over 15 amino acids. CDR1 MNHNY and CDR2 SVGAGI come from the germline V gene (reference sequence). Trimming took 0 bases from V and 1 from J, leaving 7 bases between them. The CDR3 here is CASSYSSVSYNEQFF. The CDR3 DNA reads as TGTGCCAGCAGTTACTCGTCGGTGTCCTACAATGAGCAGTTCTTC.

The chain combines TRBV24-1 with TRBJ1-4, with 7 bases matching TRBD1. With V trimmed by 4 bases and J by 8 bases, 12 bases remained unmatched. CDR1 and CDR2 from the germline V gene are KGHDR and SFDVKD. The CDR3 has 16 amino acids. The CDR3 sequence is CATSDPVPGQQEKLFF. In DNA, the CDR3 is TGTGCCACCAGTGACCCTGTCCCGGGACAGCAGGAAAAACTGTTTTTT.

The V gene is TRBV7-9, the J gene TRBJ2-2; D might be TRBD1 (6 bases). V lost 3 bases and J 5 bases, leaving 13 bases between the germline ends. The CDR3 runs 15 residues. Per the germline V gene, CDR1 is SEHNR and CDR2 is FQNEAQ (reference sequence). The CDR3 nucleotides read TGTGCCAGCAGCTTGCAACAGGGTGGAACCGGGGAGCTGTTTTTT. Protein sequence: CASSLQQGGTGELFF. Supplemented by reference TRBV7-9 and TRBJ2-2, the full variable domain reads DTGVSQNPRHKITKRGQNVTFRCDPISEHNRLYWYRQTLGQGPEFLTYFQNEAQLEKSRLLSDRFSAERPKGSFSTLEIQRTEQGDSAMYLCASSLQQGGTGELFFGEGSRLTVL.

The chain couples TRBV4-2 to TRBJ2-1; TRBD2 matches 13 bases. The CDR3 covers 16 residues. CDR1 is LGHNA, CDR2 YNFKEQ, per germline. Germline trimming cut 4 bases from V and 6 bases from J; bases unmatched to any gene: 6. CDR3 bases: TGTGCCAGCAGCCGACTCGGGACTAGCGGGGTCAATGAGCAGTTCTTC. It encodes CASSRLGTSGVNEQFF.

This chain joins TRBV29-1 and TRBJ2-7; maybe TRBD1 (6 bases). V lost 4 bases and J lost 2, with 12 bases in between. Germline loops: CDR1 SQVTM, CDR2 ANQGSEA. The CDR3 spans 13 residues. The CDR3 region has the DNA TGCAGCGTTGCCCAACAGGGCCCCTACGAGCAGTACTTC. It translates to CSVAQQGPYEQYF.

The rearrangement uses TRBV12-3 or TRBV12-4 and TRBJ1-1; D is perhaps TRBD1 (6 bases). The CDR3 spans 11 residues. The V and J ends lost 8 bases and 8 bases respectively, with 12 bases between them. CDR3 in amino acids: CASQKQGEAFF. The CDR3 DNA reads TGTGCCAGCCAAAAACAGGGAGAAGCTTTCTTT.

The chain is built from TRBV5-1 and TRBJ1-4; the D gene is possibly TRBD1 (5 bases). CDR1 SGHRS and CDR2 YFSETQ come from the germline V gene. The V end lost 2 bases, the J end lost 0 bases, and 17 bases lay between the germline ends. The CDR3 is made up of 18 amino acids. The CDR3 spells CASSFGTAEATTNEKLFF. CDR3 in DNA: TGCGCCAGCAGCTTCGGGACGGCGGAAGCCACAACTAATGAAAAACTGTTTTTT.

The chain recombines TRBV5-1 with TRBJ2-2; TRBD1 matches 8 bases. With 0 bases clipped from V and 7 bases from J, the junction kept 2 bases outside the gene matches. The CDR3 totals 14 residues. Germline V lookup: CDR1 SGHRS, CDR2 YFSETQ. CDR3: CASSLGQGIGELFF. Here the CDR3 DNA reads TGCGCCAGCAGCTTGGGACAGGGGATCGGGGAGCTGTTTTTT.

The chain joins TRBV5-1 to TRBJ2-3; possibly TRBD2 for D (6 bases). Trimming left V 5 bases short and J 2 bases short, with 15 bases between. The CDR3 has 15 amino acids. CDR1 is SGHRS and CDR2 is YFSETQ in the germline V gene. The CDR3 DNA follows: TGCGCCAGCAGAGAAAATAGCGGCAACACAGATACGCAGTATTTT. Its protein is CASRENSGNTDTQYF.

The chain has TRBV6-5 and TRBJ2-7; 8 bases are shared with TRBD1. Germline CDR1 reads MNHEY; CDR2 reads SVGAGI. The CDR3 runs 14 residues. Trimming removed 6 bases from V and 3 bases from J; junction bases left unmatched: 7. The CDR3, as DNA: TGTGCCAGCAGCACAGGGGGTAGAAACTACGAGCAGTACTTC. Its translation: CASSTGGRNYEQYF.

The V call is TRBV7-2, the J call TRBJ1-2; D may be TRBD1 (6 bases). From germline, CDR1 is SGHTA and CDR2 FQGNSA. Deletions cut 5 bases from V and 7 bases from J, with 14 bases between. The CDR3 consists of 13 residues. DNA of the CDR3: TGTGCCAGCAGCCCGGGAAACAGGGTTGGCTACACCTTC. It encodes CASSPGNRVGYTF.

The V call is TRBV5-1, the J call TRBJ2-2; a possible D gene is TRBD1 (6 bases). The V and J ends lost 3 bases and 5 bases respectively, with 11 bases between them. The CDR3 extends over 14 amino acids. CDR1 is SGHRS, CDR2 YFSETQ, per germline. This CDR3 is CASSSTGDTGELFF. CDR3 DNA sequence: TGCGCCAGCAGCTCGACAGGTGATACCGGGGAGCTGTTTTTT.

This chain connects TRBV6-2 or TRBV6-3 to TRBJ1-2, with D unclear. Germline V gene sequence: CDR1 MNHEY, CDR2 SVGEGT. The CDR3 runs 11 residues. Trimming left V 6 bases short and J 4 bases short, with 6 bases between. CDR3 coding DNA: TGTGCCAGCAGCCCTGCCTATGGCTACACCTTC. It codes for CASSPAYGYTF.

V is TRBV14 and J is TRBJ2-3, with unresolved D. The CDR3 extends over 13 amino acids. Germline CDR1 reads SGHDN; CDR2 reads FVKESK. V dropped 0 bases and J dropped 5 bases, with 6 bases sitting between them. This chain's CDR3 is CASSQEEQDTQYF. The CDR3, as DNA: TGTGCCAGCAGCCAAGAGGAACAAGATACGCAGTATTTT.

The chain couples TRBV2 to TRBJ2-7; tentative D call: TRBD2 (6 bases). The CDR3 totals 14 residues. Between the trimmed V and J ends, which lost 6 bases and 6 bases, there was a span of 18 bases. Germline CDR1 reads SNHLY; CDR2 reads FYNNEI. CDR3 in amino acids: CASSAQPGLGEQYF. The CDR3 bases are TGTGCCAGCAGCGCTCAACCGGGACTTGGCGAGCAGTACTTC. Complete variable domain (other parts from reference TRBV2 and TRBJ2-7): EPEVTQTPSHQVTQMGQEVILRCVPISNHLYFYWYRQILGQKVEFLVSFYNNEISEKSEIFDDQFSVERPDGSNFTLKIRSTKLEDSAMYFCASSAQPGLGEQYFGPGTRLTVT.

The chain joins TRBV28 to TRBJ1-5, with 7 bases lining up with TRBD1. The CDR3 is made up of 14 amino acids. CDR1 and CDR2 from the germline V gene are MDHEN and SYDVKM. The junction had 4 bases not matched to a gene; V was cut back by 5 bases and J by 3 bases. The CDR3 DNA reads TGTGCCAGCAGTCCTCAGGGGGTCAATCAGCCCCAGCATTTT. It codes for CASSPQGVNQPQHF.

This clone was detected only once. The chain couples TRBV27 to TRBJ1-5; D is perhaps TRBD1 (6 bases). Trimming left V 6 bases short and J 7 bases short, with 13 bases between. Germline V gene sequence: CDR1 MNHEY, CDR2 SMNVEV (reference sequence). This CDR3 is built from 13 residues. CDR3 nucleotide sequence: TGTGCCAGCAGAACGGGGGGGGGCCAGCCCCAGCATTTT. This gives the protein CASRTGGGQPQHF.

The chain joins TRBV7-9 to TRBJ2-1; 7 nucleotides match TRBD1. J was trimmed by 6 bases and V by 7 bases; bases with no gene match: 15. This CDR3 contains 16 residues. Per the germline V gene, CDR1 is SEHNR and CDR2 is FQNEAQ (reference sequence). The CDR3 reads CASNEFGQEIVNEQFF. DNA for the CDR3: TGTGCCAGCAACGAATTTGGACAGGAAATTGTCAATGAGCAGTTCTTC.

The chain carries TRBV5-1 and TRBJ2-7, with 7 bases aligning to TRBD1. V dropped 4 bases and J dropped 0; count of bases not matched to a gene: 7. The V gene's germline CDR1 is SGHRS and CDR2 YFSETQ. The CDR3 spans 15 residues. The CDR3 sequence: CASSRTGQSSYEQYF. The CDR3 bases are TGCGCCAGCAGCCGGACAGGTCAGAGCTCCTACGAGCAGTACTTC.

J is TRBJ1-2 and V is TRBV11-2, with 9 bases lining up with TRBD1. Germline values: CDR1 SGHAT, CDR2 FQNNGV. V was clipped by 5 bases and J by 3 bases; unmatched bases: 4. This CDR3 has 14 amino acids. CDR3 in DNA: TGTGCCAGCAGCCCGGACAGGGGCGACTATGGCTACACCTTC. Translating it yields CASSPDRGDYGYTF.

V is TRBV11-2 and J is TRBJ1-1, with TRBD1 identical over 7 bases. Germline V gene lookup returns CDR1 SGHAT and CDR2 FQNNGV. V gave up 5 bases and J gave up 3 bases; unmatched junction bases: 6. This CDR3 is 14 amino acids long. The CDR3 DNA reads TGTGCCAGCAGCACCTACAGGGGTGACACTGAAGCTTTCTTT. It specifies CASSTYRGDTEAFF. Complete variable domain (other parts from reference TRBV11-2 and TRBJ1-1): EAGVAQSPRYKIIEKRQSVAFWCNPISGHATLYWYQQILGQGPKLLIQFQNNGVVDDSQLPKDRFSAERLKGVDSTLKIQPAKLEDSAVYLCASSTYRGDTEAFFGQGTRLTVV.

This chain uses TRBV5-1 with TRBJ2-3; D is possibly TRBD1 (5 bases). Trimming took off 0 bases at V and 2 bases at J, with 10 bases between the two ends. The CDR3 totals 15 residues. Germline-derived CDR1 and CDR2 are SGHRS and YFSETQ. The CDR3 loop reads CASSLAIGATDTQYF. The DNA of the CDR3 is TGCGCCAGCAGCTTGGCAATTGGGGCCACAGATACGCAGTATTTT.